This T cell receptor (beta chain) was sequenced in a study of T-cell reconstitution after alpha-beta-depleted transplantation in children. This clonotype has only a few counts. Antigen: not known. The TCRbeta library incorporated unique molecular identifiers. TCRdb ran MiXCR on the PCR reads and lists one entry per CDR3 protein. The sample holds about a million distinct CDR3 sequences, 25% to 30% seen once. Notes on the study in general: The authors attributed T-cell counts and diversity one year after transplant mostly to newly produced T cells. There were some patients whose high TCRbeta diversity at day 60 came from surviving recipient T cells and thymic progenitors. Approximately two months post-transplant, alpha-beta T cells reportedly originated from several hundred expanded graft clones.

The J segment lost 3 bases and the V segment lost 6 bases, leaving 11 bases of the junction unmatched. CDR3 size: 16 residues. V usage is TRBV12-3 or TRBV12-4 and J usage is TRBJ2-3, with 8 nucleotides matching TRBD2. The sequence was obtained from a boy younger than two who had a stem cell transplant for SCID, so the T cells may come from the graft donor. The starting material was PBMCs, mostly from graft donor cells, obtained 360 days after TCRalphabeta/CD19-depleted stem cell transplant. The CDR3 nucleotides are TGTGCCAGCAGCCCCCGATCGGGACTAGAGACAGATACGCAGTATTTT. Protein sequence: CASSPRSGLETDTQYF.